These 13 T cell receptor beta chains were sequenced from one sample in a study of beta chain features in type 1 diabetes. Reverse transcribing all isolated RNA meant expressed TCRB transcripts were sequenced. Clones were read by immunoSEQ multiplex PCR, and TCRdb kept only the in-frame ones, dropping some. Of over 15,000 clones listed, approximately 50% are singletons. Material for sequencing was stem cell memory CD4+ T cells from blood. The receptors originated from a man aged 18 to 29 in good health.

The chain carries TRBV4-1 and TRBJ2-1, with TRBD2 matching over 9 bases. The V gene's germline CDR1 is MGHRA and CDR2 YSYEKL. Germline trimming cut 4 bases from V and 4 bases from J; bases unmatched to any gene: 11. The CDR3 length is 17 residues. CDR3 sequence: CASSRLPLSGGYNEQFF. DNA for the CDR3: TGCGCCAGCAGCCGACTCCCTCTGAGCGGGGGGTACAATGAGCAGTTCTTC.

This clone was detected a few times. The V gene is TRBV7-2, the J gene TRBJ2-1, with TRBD1 identical over 8 bases. From germline, CDR1 is SGHTA and CDR2 FQGNSA. There are 14 residues in the CDR3. The V gene end was trimmed by 1 base and the J gene end by 9 bases; junction bases not matched to a gene: 5. Here the CDR3 DNA reads TGTGCCAGCAGCTTAGGGGGAACAGGGGGTGAGCAGTTCTTC. This gives the protein CASSLGGTGGEQFF.

The genes are TRBV4-1 and TRBJ2-6; D gene ambiguous. Between the trimmed V and J ends, which lost 0 bases and 0 bases, there was a span of 9 bases. CDR3 length: 17 residues. Germline assignment: CDR1 MGHRA and CDR2 YSYEKL. The chain's CDR3 is CASSQEGLSSGANVLTF. CDR3 coding DNA: TGCGCCAGCAGCCAAGAGGGCTTAAGCTCTGGGGCCAACGTCCTGACTTTC.

This clone appeared a few times. The chain uses TRBV30 and TRBJ2-1; 12 positions agree with TRBD2. This CDR3 has 15 residues. Germline lookup yields CDR1 GTSNPN and CDR2 SVGIG (reference sequence). V shed 2 bases and J 7 bases; nucleotides not matched to a gene: 6. The CDR3 here is CAWSQTSGRVNEQFF. DNA of the CDR3: TGTGCCTGGAGTCAGACTAGCGGGAGAGTGAATGAGCAGTTCTTC.

The gene calls are TRBV18 and TRBJ1-2; D unclear. The V gene's germline CDR1 is KGHSH and CDR2 LQKENI. CDR3 size: 17 residues. V was shortened by 3 bases and J by 2 bases, with 19 bases between the two germline ends. The CDR3 here is CASSPPTEYRRNYGYTF. CDR3 nucleotide sequence: TGTGCCAGCTCACCGCCCACGGAATACAGACGAAACTATGGCTACACCTTC.

CDR3 sequence (DNA): TGTGCCAGTAGTACTTATCTACTCTCTGGGGCCAACGTCCTGACTTTC. Encoded protein: CASSTYLLSGANVLTF. This chain joins TRBV19 and TRBJ2-6, with D hard to call. Germline V gene lookup returns CDR1 LNHDA and CDR2 SQIVND (reference sequence). This CDR3 spans 16 amino acids. The V end was cut by 4 bases, the J end by 0 bases, with 10 bases between.

There are a few counts of this clone. The V gene is TRBV18, the J gene TRBJ2-5; TRBD2 is a possible D gene (7 bases). V gave up 2 bases and J gave up 0 bases, with 13 bases separating them. Per germline, CDR1 KGHSH and CDR2 LQKENI. CDR3 length: 16 residues. The CDR3 coding sequence is TGTGCCAGCTCACCAAGGGGGGGCTCGTACCAAGAGACCCAGTACTTC. It encodes CASSPRGGSYQETQYF. Full variable domain (remainder filled in from reference TRBV18 and TRBJ2-5): NAGVMQNPRHLVRRRGQEARLRCSPMKGHSHVYWYRQLPEEGLKFMVYLQKENIIDESGMPKERFSAEFPKEGPSILRIQQVVRGDSAAYFCASSPRGGSYQETQYFGPGTRLLVL.

The chain uses TRBV5-4 and TRBJ2-1; TRBD2 aligns across 9 bases. V lost 0 bases and J lost 4; bases outside the gene matches: 8. The CDR3 runs 17 residues. Germline assignment: CDR1 SGHNT and CDR2 YYREEE (reference sequence). The CDR3 here is CASSLARGAGGYNEQFF. The CDR3 DNA reads as TGTGCCAGCAGCTTGGCCAGAGGAGCGGGGGGATACAATGAGCAGTTCTTC.

This clone has a handful of counts. CDR3: CASSLRTSDEQYF. The CDR3 DNA follows: TGTGCCAGCAGCTTAAGGACTAGCGACGAGCAGTACTTC. V and J are TRBV7-9 and TRBJ2-7; TRBD2 agrees at 9 bases. J was trimmed by 5 bases and V by 2 bases; bases with no gene match: 1. The CDR3 sequence is 13 residues long. Per the germline V gene, CDR1 is SEHNR and CDR2 is FQNEAQ (reference sequence).

The chain is built from TRBV7-9 and TRBJ1-4, with D hard to call. Germline V gene sequence: CDR1 SEHNR, CDR2 FQNEAQ (reference sequence). V was pared by 5 bases and J by 7 bases, with 14 bases between. This CDR3 spans 14 amino acids. For the CDR3, the DNA is TGTGCCAGCAGCGTGGGCCTGCTGGGTGAAAAACTGTTTTTT. This codes for CASSVGLLGEKLFF.

V gene TRBV27 combines with J gene TRBJ2-1; TRBD1 matches at 10 bases. V was pared by 5 bases and J by 7 bases, with 8 bases of the junction left unmatched. Germline lookup yields CDR1 MNHEY and CDR2 SMNVEV (reference sequence). The CDR3 sequence is 15 residues long. The CDR3 loop is CASSIRQGAGNEQFF. In DNA form, the CDR3 reads TGTGCCAGCAGTATCCGACAGGGGGCGGGGAATGAGCAGTTCTTC.

The chain employs TRBV28 and TRBJ2-5; 11 bases are shared with TRBD1. This CDR3 comprises 15 residues. Germline V gives CDR1 MDHEN, CDR2 SYDVKM. J lost 4 bases, V lost 5 bases, and 6 bases had no gene match. The CDR3 is CASSRTGTGGETQYF. CDR3 nucleotides: TGTGCCAGCAGTCGAACCGGGACAGGGGGAGAGACCCAGTACTTC.

The gene calls are TRBV28 and TRBJ2-5, with TRBD1 matching 9 bases. The J call is in doubt because the DNA end fits TRBJ2-7 better. CDR1 and CDR2 from the germline V gene are MDHEN and SYDVKM. The CDR3 runs 15 residues. The CDR3, as DNA: TGTGCCAGCAGTTTAGTTATCGGACAGGGGTTCGAGCAGTACTTC. Translating it yields CASSLVIGQGFEQYF.